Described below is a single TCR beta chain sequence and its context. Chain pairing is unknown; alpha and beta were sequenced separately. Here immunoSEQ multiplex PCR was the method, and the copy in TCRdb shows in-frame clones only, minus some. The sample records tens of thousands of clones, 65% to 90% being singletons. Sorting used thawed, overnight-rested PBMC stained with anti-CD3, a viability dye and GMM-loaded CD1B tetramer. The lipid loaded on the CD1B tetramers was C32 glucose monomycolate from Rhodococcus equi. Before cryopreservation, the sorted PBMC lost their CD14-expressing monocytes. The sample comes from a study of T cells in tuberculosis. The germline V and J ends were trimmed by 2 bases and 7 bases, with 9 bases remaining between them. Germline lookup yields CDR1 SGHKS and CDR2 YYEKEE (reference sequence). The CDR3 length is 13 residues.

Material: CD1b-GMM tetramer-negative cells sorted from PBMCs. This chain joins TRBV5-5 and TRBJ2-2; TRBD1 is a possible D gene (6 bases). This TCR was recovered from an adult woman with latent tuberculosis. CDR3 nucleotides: TGTGCCAGCAGCTTCACAGGGAACGGGGAGCTGTTTTTT. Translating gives CASSFTGNGELFF.